This T cell receptor (beta chain) is drawn from a study of cytomegalovirus exposure and HLA in healthy donors. The study's findings and limits: The majority of TCR sequences were rare, yet some public TCRs appeared in many donors. A later analysis revealed that TCR association rates differed between HLA loci, peaking at DRB1 and bottoming out at HLA-C.

Germline assignment: CDR1 LNHNV and CDR2 YYDKDF (reference sequence). V lost 0 bases, J lost 0 bases, and 17 bases lay in between. There are 19 residues in the CDR3. Amplification used 60 Vbeta primers and 13 Jbeta primers. Profiled with immunoSEQ multiplex PCR; TCRdb holds only in-frame clones, not every one. The sample consists of around 180,000 clones, more than 70% of them appearing once. Points on this clone: Its antigen is as yet unknown.

Specimen: PBMCs. The chain uses TRBV15 and TRBJ1-4, with a weak D call TRBD1 (5 bases). The receptor comes from a girl between 10 and 17 years old in good health and CMV-seronegative. The CDR3 nucleotides read TGTGCCACCAGCAGAGAACCGGTGGACATTACTTCAACTAATGAAAAACTGTTTTTT. It yields the protein CATSREPVDITSTNEKLFF.